This T cell receptor (beta chain) was captured in a study of PD-L1 blockade in urothelial cancer. The CDR3 is 14 residues long. Per germline, CDR1 SGHRS and CDR2 YFSETQ. With 0 bases removed from V and 2 bases from J, the gap between germline ends came to 3 bases. The repertoire was sequenced with immunoSEQ multiplex PCR; TCRdb's copy has only in-frame clones and lacks some. The sample gives around 100,000 clones, approximately 85% of which show up once; 2.4% is in the top ten. The TCR was taken from a man aged 50 or older with urothelial cancer. The chain joins TRBV5-1 to TRBJ2-6; D gene unclear. The sample in question was PBMCs, obtained around atezolizumab (anti-PD-L1) treatment. The CDR3 here is CASSLVAGANVLTF. The DNA of the CDR3 is TGCGCCAGCAGCTTGGTAGCTGGGGCCAACGTCCTGACTTTC.